This T cell receptor beta chain was captured in a study of blood T cell repertoires in COVID-19. Turning to the study itself: In each case, the material was cDNA or gDNA derived from T cells, B-cell-depleted T cells, or PBMCs.

The V end was cut by 3 bases, the J end by 5 bases, with 11 bases between. Germline CDR1 reads DFQATT; CDR2 reads SNEGSKA (reference sequence). There are 12 residues in the CDR3. In the original processing: Amplification of reference gene primers provided the estimated nucleated cell counts. Clones were read by immunoSEQ multiplex PCR, and TCRdb kept only the in-frame ones, dropping some. The DNA was the basis for D and trimming; V, J and clone size are from that table. The sample shows 200,000 to 250,000 clones, over 80% of them seen only once. Material for sequencing was peripheral blood. The TCR was taken from a woman between 25 and 40 years old with COVID-19, enrolled during active disease. V is TRBV20-1 and J is TRBJ2-7, with D perhaps TRBD1 (5 bases). CDR3 in DNA: TGCAGTGCTAGTCGTCAGGGCAACGAGCAGTACTTC. It translates to CSASRQGNEQYF.